Listed below are T cell receptor beta chains from one sample, sequenced in a study of cytomegalovirus exposure and HLA in healthy donors. The data were produced by immunoSEQ multiplex PCR, yet TCRdb's version contains in-frame clones alone and is incomplete. The sample lists roughly 130,000 clones, 82% occurring once. Sequenced sample: PBMCs. These receptors all come from a boy younger than 18 in good health and CMV-seronegative. CDR3s leave out the opening cysteine and the closing phenylalanine or tryptophan. Each record gives: V gene, D gene, CDR3 protein. The D gene is left open where the match is weak.

TRBV7-8	TRBD1	ASSLRTGPDTQY
TRBV30	TRBD2	AWSSGGRFYNEQF
TRBV5-1	TRBD2	ASSLRGGGEETQY
TRBV30	NA	AWSGGANTEAF
TRBV4-3	NA	ASSQDQGREGEAF
TRBV10-3	TRBD2	AITKAGAGDTQY
TRBV21-1	NA	ASGQGYEQY
TRBV1	NA	TSTLQAANYGYT
TRBV27	NA	ASLGRSGTEAF
TRBV7-9	TRBD2	ASAREESLYEQY
TRBV5-1	NA	ASSPGTVQETQY
TRBV5-1	TRBD2	ASRSLAGATDTQY
TRBV5-1	TRBD1	ASTPDRGGSRDTQY
TRBV2	NA	ASRRQYEQY
TRBV19	NA	ASSPPGVGDIQY
TRBV15	TRBD1	ATSRTGDNEQF
TRBV5-1	NA	ASSRTGPHSYEQY
TRBV27	TRBD1	ASSHGQARAYEQY
TRBV6-5	NA	ASTTHREDSPLH
TRBV2	TRBD1	ASSVTGTDNEQF
TRBV5-1	NA	ASSLAVGRGWETQY
TRBV9	NA	ASSVGVSGEQF
TRBV6-1	NA	ASSEAGRGWGYT
TRBV7-9	NA	ASSNANQYEQY